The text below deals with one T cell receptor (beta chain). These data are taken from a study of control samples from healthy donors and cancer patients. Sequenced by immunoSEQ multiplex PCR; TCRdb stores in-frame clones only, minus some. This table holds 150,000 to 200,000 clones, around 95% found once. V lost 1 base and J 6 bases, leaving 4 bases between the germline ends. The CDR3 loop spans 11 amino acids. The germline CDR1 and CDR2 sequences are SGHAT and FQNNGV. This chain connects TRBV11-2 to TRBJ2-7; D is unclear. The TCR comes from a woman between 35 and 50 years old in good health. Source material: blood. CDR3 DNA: TGTGCCAGCAGCTTAGCTTCCGAGCAGTACTTC. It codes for CASSLASEQYF.